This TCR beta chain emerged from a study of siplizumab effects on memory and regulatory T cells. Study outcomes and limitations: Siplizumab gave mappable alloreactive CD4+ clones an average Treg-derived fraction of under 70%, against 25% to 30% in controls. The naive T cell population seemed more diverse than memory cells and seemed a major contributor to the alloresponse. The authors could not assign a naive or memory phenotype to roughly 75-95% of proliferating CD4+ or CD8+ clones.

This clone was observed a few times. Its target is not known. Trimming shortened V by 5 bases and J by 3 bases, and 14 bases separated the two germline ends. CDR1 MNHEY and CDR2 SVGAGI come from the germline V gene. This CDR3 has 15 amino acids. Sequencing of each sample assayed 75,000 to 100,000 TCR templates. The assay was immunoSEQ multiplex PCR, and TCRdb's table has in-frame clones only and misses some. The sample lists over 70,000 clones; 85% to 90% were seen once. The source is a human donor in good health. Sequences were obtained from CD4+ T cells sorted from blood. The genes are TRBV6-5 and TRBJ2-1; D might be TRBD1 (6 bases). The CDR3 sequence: CASSKTGGIYNEQFF. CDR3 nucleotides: TGTGCCAGCAGTAAGACAGGTGGAATCTACAATGAGCAGTTCTTC.